This T cell receptor (beta chain) derives from a study of tumor T cells in aggressive B-cell lymphoma. V lost 0 bases to trimming and J lost 2 bases, with 5 bases between them. Germline V gene lookup returns CDR1 SGDLS and CDR2 YYNGEE. The CDR3 loop spans 14 amino acids. Only in-frame clones appear in the TCRdb table, and some are missing; sequencing was by immunoSEQ multiplex PCR. The table has about 5,600 clones, around 82% seen once; the top ten hold 2.8%. The receptor was isolated from an adult with diffuse large B cell lymphoma. Specimen: tumor tissue. This chain links TRBV9 with TRBJ1-4; D may be TRBD1 (5 bases). CDR3: CASSVGQTNEKLFF. In nucleotides, the CDR3 is TGTGCCAGCAGCGTAGGACAGACTAATGAAAAACTGTTTTTT.